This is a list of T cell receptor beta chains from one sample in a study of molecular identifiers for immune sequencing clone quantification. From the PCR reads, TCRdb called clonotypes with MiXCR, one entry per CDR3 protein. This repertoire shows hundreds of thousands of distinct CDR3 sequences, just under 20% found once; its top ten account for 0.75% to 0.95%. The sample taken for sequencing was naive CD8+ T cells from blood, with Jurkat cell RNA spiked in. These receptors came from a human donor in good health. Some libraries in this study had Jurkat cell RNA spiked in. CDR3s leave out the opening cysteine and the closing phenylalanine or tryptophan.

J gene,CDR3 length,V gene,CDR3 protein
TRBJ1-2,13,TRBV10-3,AISEGQGMGCGYT
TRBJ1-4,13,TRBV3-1,ASSQEGRADEKLF
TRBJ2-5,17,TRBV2,ASSAPLGEAGGIQETQY
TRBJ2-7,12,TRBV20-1,SARDREVLYEQY
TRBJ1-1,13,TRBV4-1,ASSQGTGSDTEAF
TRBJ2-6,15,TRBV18,AGSPKGRTSGANVLT
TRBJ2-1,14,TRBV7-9,ASSSSLAGDPNEQF
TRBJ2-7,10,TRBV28,ARPGISYEQY
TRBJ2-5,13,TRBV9,ASSVGGGGQVTQY
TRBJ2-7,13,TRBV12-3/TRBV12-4,ASSYIAGGLGEQY
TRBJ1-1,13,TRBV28,ASRDSLITNTEAF
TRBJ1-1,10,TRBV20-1,SAPDYSPEAF
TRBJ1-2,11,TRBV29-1,SVSGDGPKGYT
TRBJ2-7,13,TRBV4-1,ASSQHAGQGYEQY
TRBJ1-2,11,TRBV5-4,ASSDDPLDGYT
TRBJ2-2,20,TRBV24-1,ATSEPTGTSGRALRGTGELF
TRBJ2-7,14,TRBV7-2,ASSSGRGEPSYEQY
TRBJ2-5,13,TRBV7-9,ASSLVPTGEETQY
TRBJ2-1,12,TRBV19,ASSTISGRGEQF
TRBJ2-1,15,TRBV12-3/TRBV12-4,ASSYDPTSGAYNEQF
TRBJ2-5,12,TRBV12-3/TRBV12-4,ASSLISARETQY
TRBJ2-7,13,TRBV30,AWSPSGGRWDEQY
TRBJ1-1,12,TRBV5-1,ASSSDPGYTEAF
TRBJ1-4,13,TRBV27,ASRGLDRGGEKLF
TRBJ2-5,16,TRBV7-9,ASSLVVRTSGGQETQY
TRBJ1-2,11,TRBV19,ASSEGFRNGYT
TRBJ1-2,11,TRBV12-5,ASGSFYNYGYT
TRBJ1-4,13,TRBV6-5,ASRSRKDRFEKLF
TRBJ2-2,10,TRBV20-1,SARDPPGELF
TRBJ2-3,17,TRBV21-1,ASSKGRFVKPLGTDTQY
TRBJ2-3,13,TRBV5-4,ASSLRREVTDTQY
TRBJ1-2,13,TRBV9,ASSVATGHQGGYT
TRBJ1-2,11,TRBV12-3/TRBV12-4,ASSFGGANGYT
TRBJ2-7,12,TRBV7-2,ASSLVFPHGEQY
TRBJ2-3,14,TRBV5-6,ASTIQDRGSTDTQY
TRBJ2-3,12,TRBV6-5,ASSSSANTDTQY
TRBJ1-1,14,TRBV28,ASSLPPWGQNTEAF
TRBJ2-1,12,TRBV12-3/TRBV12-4,ASSLGREWNEQF
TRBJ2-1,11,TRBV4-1,ASRDTSYNEQF
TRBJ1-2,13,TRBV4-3,ASSQEFQGRDGYT
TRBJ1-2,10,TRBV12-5,ASGLSGYGYT
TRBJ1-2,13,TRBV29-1,SVEGRIRGYYGYT
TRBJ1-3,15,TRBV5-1,ASSLATGVSSGNTIY
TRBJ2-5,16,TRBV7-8,ASSGAFKRGIWEETQY
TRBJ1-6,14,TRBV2,ASSEGTGGYNSPLH
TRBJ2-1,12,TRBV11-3,ASSRDRFYNEQF
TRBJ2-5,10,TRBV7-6,ASKGLAETQY
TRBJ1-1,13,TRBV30,AHGPVDTMNTEAF
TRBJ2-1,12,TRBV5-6,ASSSEAGARLQF
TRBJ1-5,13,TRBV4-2,ASSPNDGGNQPQH
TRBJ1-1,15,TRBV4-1,ASSQEGLGAGNTEAF
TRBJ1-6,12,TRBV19,ASSVLEINSPLH
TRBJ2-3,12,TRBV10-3,AISSGGASDTQY
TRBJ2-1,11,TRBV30,AWRPGGYNEQF
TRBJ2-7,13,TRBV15,ATSTGTTLLYEQY
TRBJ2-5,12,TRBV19,ASSISGTRGTRY
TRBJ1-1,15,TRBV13,ASSLGAGGLMNTEAF